This T cell receptor (beta chain) derives from a study of T cells in localized non-small cell lung cancer. General study findings and limits: Adjacent lung held a median around 56 of the top 100 tumor clones. Increased T cell density in blood showed an association with longer overall survival.

This clone was seen only a few times. Its antigen remains unknown. The CDR3 is made up of 16 amino acids. The germline V gene encodes CDR1 MDHEN and CDR2 SYDVKM. V trimming: 7 bases; J trimming: 8 bases; junction bases outside the gene matches: 17. TCRdb's table, derived via immunoSEQ multiplex PCR, lists solely in-frame clones and lacks some. This table holds roughly 4,700 clones, less than 35% found once. Sample: lung tumor tissue, taken before any cancer treatment. The receptor comes from a man aged 35 to 70 with stage II lung adenocarcinoma. This chain connects TRBV28 to TRBJ1-2, with TRBD1 identical over 9 bases. The CDR3 loop is CASIYDDRGSAKGYTF. CDR3 nucleotide sequence: TGTGCCAGCATTTATGACGACAGGGGGTCGGCAAAAGGCTACACCTTC.